The rows below give T cell receptor beta chains drawn from one sample of a study of blood T cell repertoires in COVID-19. Some clones are missing from TCRdb's copy, which holds only in-frame ones; the method was immunoSEQ multiplex PCR. The table has approximately 200,000 clones, more than 75% seen once; the top ten hold approximately 6.2%. The sequenced material came from peripheral blood. The receptors come from a man in his fifties or sixties who had recovered from COVID-19. Each CDR3 is given with its conserved first and last residue. The D gene is left open where the match is weak. Only part of the rows carry a size: once, few, many, or a class if the clone is expanded.

D	V	size	J	CDR3	DNA
NA	TRBV27	NA	TRBJ1-2	CAIFSGYGYTF	TGTGCCATTTTCTCGGGCTATGGCTACACCTTC
NA	TRBV3-1/TRBV3-2	NA	TRBJ2-2	CASSRQTGELFF	TGTGCCAGCAGCCGGCAAACCGGGGAGCTGTTTTTT
NA	TRBV28	NA	TRBJ2-1	CASNKLYEQFF	TGTGCCAGCAATAAACTCTATGAGCAGTTCTTC
NA	TRBV5-1	NA	TRBJ2-2	CASSFVTGTAGTGELFF	TGCGCCAGCAGCTTTGTTACCGGGACAGCGGGCACCGGGGAGCTGTTTTTT
NA	TRBV7-7	NA	TRBJ2-3	CASSLGGSRDTQYF	TGTGCCAGCAGCTTAGGTGGGAGCAGAGATACGCAGTATTTT
TRBD1	TRBV12-3/TRBV12-4	NA	TRBJ2-7	CASSPDRIHEQYF	TGTGCCAGCAGCCCGGACAGGATACACGAGCAGTACTTC
TRBD2	TRBV5-8	NA	TRBJ2-7	CASSSIASGRVSEQYF	TGTGCCAGCAGCTCGATAGCTAGCGGGAGGGTCTCCGAGCAGTACTTC
NA	TRBV6-5	NA	TRBJ2-2	CASKGREGGELFF	TGTGCCAGCAAGGGCAGGGAAGGCGGGGAGCTGTTTTTT
TRBD2	TRBV6-5	NA	TRBJ2-7	CASSYLTSGQLYF	TGTGCCAGCAGTTACCTGACTAGCGGGCAGCTGTACTTC
NA	TRBV28	NA	TRBJ2-7	CASSPNYEQYF	TGTGCCAGCAGTCCCAACTACGAGCAGTACTTC
NA	TRBV9	NA	TRBJ2-3	CASSGASTDTQYF	TGTGCCAGCAGCGGGGCTAGCACAGATACGCAGTATTTT
NA	TRBV9	NA	TRBJ2-3	CASSVAQGETDTQYF	TGTGCCAGCAGCGTAGCGCAGGGTGAGACAGATACGCAGTATTTT
NA	TRBV12-5	NA	TRBJ2-3	CASGLGLHTDTQYF	TGTGCTAGTGGTTTAGGACTTCACACAGATACGCAGTATTTT
NA	TRBV19	NA	TRBJ1-5	CASSIDGRGNQPQHF	TGTGCCAGTAGTATAGATGGACGGGGAAATCAGCCCCAGCATTTT
NA	TRBV6-5	NA	TRBJ2-7	CASTPSRVIGHEQYF	TGTGCCAGCACCCCAAGCAGGGTTATCGGCCACGAGCAGTACTTC
NA	TRBV28	NA	TRBJ1-2	CASHSAGSGTSWNGYTF	TGTGCCAGCCACAGTGCTGGATCGGGGACATCCTGGAATGGCTACACCTTC
NA	TRBV18	NA	TRBJ2-2	CASSPRATGELFF	TGTGCCAGCTCACCCAGGGCCACCGGGGAGCTGTTTTTT
NA	TRBV6-2/TRBV6-3	NA	TRBJ2-3	CASSYLRQGTDTQYF	TGTGCCAGCAGTTACCTCCGGCAGGGCACAGATACGCAGTATTTT
NA	TRBV7-2	NA	TRBJ2-5	CASSKQGGETQYF	TGTGCCAGCAGCAAACAGGGAGGGGAGACCCAGTACTTC
NA	TRBV3-1/TRBV3-2	once	TRBJ1-2	CASSQNGQGYGYTF	TGTGCCAGCAGCCAAAACGGGCAGGGCTATGGCTACACCTTC
NA	TRBV18	NA	TRBJ2-7	CASSPGSAYEQYF	TGTGCCAGCTCCCCAGGCTCCGCCTACGAGCAGTACTTC
NA	TRBV12-3/TRBV12-4	NA	TRBJ2-2	CATHSRGTGELFF	TGTGCCACCCACAGTAGGGGCACCGGGGAGCTGTTTTTT
NA	TRBV5-1	once	TRBJ1-1	CASSWEGPNTEAFF	TGCGCCAGCAGCTGGGAGGGTCCGAACACTGAAGCTTTCTTT
TRBD1	TRBV19	NA	TRBJ2-7	CASSARDRGRIGEQYF	TGCGCCAGTAGTGCTCGGGACAGGGGGCGCATAGGCGAGCAGTACTTC
TRBD1	TRBV5-1	NA	TRBJ1-4	CASSLSGTGREKLFF	TGCGCCAGCAGCTTGTCCGGGACAGGGAGGGAAAAACTGTTTTTT
NA	TRBV7-2	once	TRBJ2-1	CASSLDLRNNEQFF	TGTGCCAGCAGCTTAGATCTGAGGAACAATGAGCAGTTCTTC
NA	TRBV28	few	TRBJ1-2	CASSFQGYYTF	TGTGCCAGCAGTTTCCAGGGGTACTACACCTTC
NA	TRBV15	NA	TRBJ2-7	CATSRGGTFPYEQYF	TGTGCCACCAGCAGAGGAGGTACTTTCCCCTACGAGCAGTACTTC
NA	TRBV4-3	NA	TRBJ2-7	CASSQVGESEQYF	TGCGCCAGCAGCCAAGTCGGGGAAAGCGAGCAGTACTTC
NA	TRBV3-1/TRBV3-2	NA	TRBJ1-6	CASNSGTYNSPLHF	TGTGCCAGCAATTCCGGGACTTATAATTCACCCCTCCACTTT
NA	TRBV6-5	NA	TRBJ2-1	CASSQPTVTEQFF	TGTGCCAGCTCCCAGCCGACAGTCACTGAGCAGTTCTTC
TRBD1	TRBV5-1	NA	TRBJ2-2	CASSQDRGPSGELFF	TGCGCCAGCAGCCAAGACAGGGGGCCTAGCGGGGAGCTGTTTTTT
NA	TRBV5-1	few	TRBJ1-2	CASSLAAQAGGYTF	TGCGCCAGCAGCTTGGCCGCACAGGCAGGCGGCTACACCTTC
NA	TRBV11-3	NA	TRBJ2-2	CASSPRDTGELFF	TGTGCCAGCAGCCCCAGGGACACCGGGGAGCTGTTTTTT
NA	TRBV30	NA	TRBJ1-1	CAWRPLRGTEAFF	TGTGCCTGGAGGCCCCTCAGGGGCACTGAAGCTTTCTTT
NA	TRBV9	NA	TRBJ2-1	CASSVGGGNTEQFF	TGTGCCAGCAGCGTAGGAGGGGGAAATACTGAGCAGTTCTTC
TRBD2	TRBV5-1	NA	TRBJ2-5	CASSLEAGRAETQYF	TGCGCCAGCAGCTTGGAGGCGGGGAGGGCAGAGACCCAGTACTTC
NA	TRBV4-1	NA	TRBJ2-7	CASSWVRGGDYEQYF	TGCGCCAGCAGCTGGGTTAGAGGGGGAGACTACGAGCAGTACTTC
NA	TRBV18	NA	TRBJ2-5	CASSPQGVRETQYF	TGTGCCAGCTCACCACAGGGAGTGAGGGAGACCCAGTACTTC
NA	TRBV5-1	NA	TRBJ2-2	CASSLSTDTGELFF	TGCGCCAGCAGCTTGAGTACAGATACCGGGGAGCTGTTTTTT
NA	TRBV28	once	TRBJ1-4	CASSLEGTTNEKLFF	TGTGCCAGCAGTTTGGAGGGTACCACTAATGAAAAACTGTTTTTT
TRBD2	TRBV7-6	few	TRBJ2-1	CASSGVGLAGEGNEQFF	TGTGCCAGCAGCGGGGTGGGGCTAGCGGGAGAGGGCAATGAGCAGTTCTTC
TRBD2	TRBV19	NA	TRBJ2-3	CASSIDLTSGVSGDTQYF	TGTGCCAGTAGTATAGATCTGACTAGCGGGGTTTCGGGAGATACGCAGTATTTT